These 11 T cell receptor beta chains were sequenced from one sample in a study of shared clonotypes between healthy human individuals. Data came from immunoSEQ multiplex PCR; TCRdb stores just in-frame clones and leaves some out. The sample includes about 1.5 million clones, around 98% seen only once; the top ten take 0.45%. What was sequenced was naive CD4+ T cells sorted from blood. Subset denoted: CD45RA+ positively selected. The receptors here all came from a man younger than 45 in good health.

CDR3 in DNA: TGTGCCATCAGTGAGGGACAGGGGCGACACACTGAAGCTTTCTTT. As protein: CAISEGQGRHTEAFF. V is TRBV10-3 and J is TRBJ1-1, with 9 nucleotides matching TRBD1. V lost 2 bases to trimming and J lost 3 bases; unmatched junction nucleotides: 4. Germline CDR1 is ENHRY and CDR2 is SYGVKD. The CDR3 extends over 15 amino acids.

The gene calls are TRBV7-3 and TRBJ2-3; TRBD2 agrees at 11 bases. There are 15 residues in the CDR3. J lost 6 bases, V lost 5 bases, and 7 bases had no gene match. From germline, CDR1 is SGHTA and CDR2 FQGTGA. CDR3 bases: TGTGCCAGCAGCGTGACTAGCGGGATGGGCGATACGCAGTATTTT. This encodes CASSVTSGMGDTQYF.

The V and J genes are TRBV28 and TRBJ1-5; D may be TRBD1 (6 bases). CDR3 length: 16 residues. The germline gives CDR1 MDHEN, CDR2 SYDVKM. Trimming cost V 6 bases and J 6 bases, with 21 bases left between them. The CDR3 is CASSPTMGGAGQPQHF. For the CDR3, the DNA is TGTGCCAGCAGCCCCACCATGGGGGGGGCGGGTCAGCCCCAGCATTTT. The variable domain in full, completed from reference TRBV28 and TRBJ1-5, reads DVKVTQSSRYLVKRTGEKVFLECVQDMDHENMFWYRQDPGLGLRLIYFSYDVKMKEKGDIPEGYSVSREKKERFSLILESASTNQTSMYLCASSPTMGGAGQPQHFGDGTRLSIL.

This chain connects TRBV7-9 to TRBJ1-1; maybe TRBD1 (5 bases). Germline CDR1 SEHNR, CDR2 FQNEAQ (reference sequence). V lost 4 bases, J lost 8 bases, and 14 bases lay in between. The CDR3 runs to 13 residues. CDR3 nucleotides: TGTGCCAGCAGCTCGATTGGGGACTCCGAAGCTTTCTTT. Residues: CASSSIGDSEAFF. The variable domain in full, completed from reference TRBV7-9 and TRBJ1-1, reads DTGVSQNPRHKITKRGQNVTFRCDPISEHNRLYWYRQTLGQGPEFLTYFQNEAQLEKSRLLSDRFSAERPKGSFSTLEIQRTEQGDSAMYLCASSSIGDSEAFFGQGTRLTVV.

The rearrangement uses TRBV7-9 and TRBJ2-1; 8 nucleotides line up with TRBD2. The CDR3 consists of 18 residues. V shed 5 bases and J 0 bases; nucleotides not matched to a gene: 12. The germline V gene has CDR1 SEHNR and CDR2 FQNEAQ (reference sequence). The CDR3 protein is CASSVYSGSPNSYNEQFF. CDR3 sequence (DNA): TGTGCCAGCAGCGTATACAGCGGGAGCCCCAACTCCTACAATGAGCAGTTCTTC.

CDR3 in DNA: TGTGCCAGCAGCTCAAGCGGAACCTACGAGCAGTACTTC. Residues: CASSSSGTYEQYF. The chain joins TRBV11-3 to TRBJ2-7; TRBD2 is a possible D gene (5 bases). CDR3 length: 13 amino acids. Between the trimmed V and J ends, which lost 4 bases and 2 bases, there was a span of 9 bases. The V gene's germline CDR1 is SGHNT and CDR2 YENEEA.

This rearrangement joins TRBV29-1 to TRBJ2-3, with TRBD1 identical over 7 bases. Germline loops: CDR1 SQVTM, CDR2 ANQGSEA. The CDR3 length is 14 residues. The J segment lost 3 bases and the V segment lost 7 bases, leaving 10 bases of the junction unmatched. CDR3 sequence reads: CSALTGRLTDTQYF. CDR3 sequence (DNA): TGCAGCGCCCTGACAGGGCGTCTTACAGATACGCAGTATTTT.

V and J are TRBV27 and TRBJ1-2; 10 bases align to TRBD1. CDR3 length: 15 amino acids. V dropped 5 bases and J dropped 1; count of bases not matched to a gene: 4. Germline V gene sequence: CDR1 MNHEY, CDR2 SMNVEV (reference sequence). The CDR3 loop reads CASSPGQGNNYGYTF. For the CDR3, the DNA is TGTGCCAGCAGTCCGGGACAGGGGAATAACTATGGCTACACCTTC.

The CDR3 DNA sequence: TGCGCCAGCAGTGAGTCGGTGGCGGGAGCAGATACGCAGTATTTT. Translated, it gives CASSESVAGADTQYF. The chain uses TRBV10-1 and TRBJ2-3; TRBD2 aligns across 7 bases. The length of the CDR3 is 15 residues. Germline V gene lookup returns CDR1 WNHNN and CDR2 SYGVQD (reference sequence). V shed 0 bases, J shed 4 bases, and the junction held 4 bases outside the gene matches.

The V call is TRBV28, the J call TRBJ1-2; 8 bases are a match to TRBD1. The CDR3 contains 15 residues. V dropped 5 bases and J dropped 3; count of bases not matched to a gene: 8. Germline lookup yields CDR1 MDHEN and CDR2 SYDVKM. CDR3 protein: CASSPGTGWDYGYTF. CDR3 nucleotides: TGTGCCAGCAGTCCCGGGACAGGTTGGGACTATGGCTACACCTTC.

This clone was recorded only once. The chain has TRBV28 and TRBJ2-7, with 8 bases fitting TRBD1. The CDR3 spans 14 residues. Germline trimming cut 6 bases from V and 3 bases from J; bases unmatched to any gene: 7. In germline, CDR1 is MDHEN, CDR2 SYDVKM. The CDR3 nucleotides read TGTGCCAGCAGATCCGGACAGGGACTCTACGAGCAGTACTTC. Protein: CASRSGQGLYEQYF.